Listed below are T cell receptor beta chains from one sample, sequenced in a study of T cells in Graves' hyperthyroidism and ophthalmopathy. TCRdb reprocessed the multiplex PCR reads with MiXCR, giving one entry per CDR3 protein. The sample lists 640,000 or so distinct CDR3 sequences, approximately 15% occurring once. The material sequenced was blood. The receptors derive from a woman under 30 with Graves' ophthalmopathy. Each CDR3 is given with its conserved first and last residue. The D gene is left open where the match is weak. Clone sizes are given selectively: once, few, many, or a class where the clone is expanded.

J,D,V,size,CDR3,DNA
TRBJ2-5,TRBD1,TRBV6-1,many,CASTPGQGAETQYF,TGTGCCAGCACACCGGGACAGGGGGCCGAGACCCAGTACTTC
TRBJ2-3,NA,TRBV20-1,NA,CSAPLAGTDTQYF,TGCAGTGCTCCCCTCGCAGGCACAGATACGCAGTATTTT
TRBJ2-7,NA,TRBV30,NA,CAWSWSQGAPYEQYF,TGTGCCTGGAGTTGGTCTCAAGGGGCCCCCTACGAGCAGTACTTC
TRBJ1-1,TRBD1,TRBV12-3/TRBV12-4,many,CASRTTQGAGLNTEAFF,TGTGCCAGCAGGACGACACAGGGGGCGGGGTTGAACACTGAAGCTTTCTTT
TRBJ2-1,NA,TRBV19,many,CASTPGQWVVHEQFF,TGTGCCAGTACCCCCGGACAGTGGGTGGTCCATGAGCAGTTCTTC
TRBJ2-1,TRBD2,TRBV5-1,many,CASSLTGTSPYNEQFF,TGCGCCAGCAGCTTGACCGGGACTAGCCCCTACAATGAGCAGTTCTTC
TRBJ2-7,NA,TRBV20-1,many,CSARVVGQQYEQYF,TGCAGTGCTAGAGTGGTAGGACAGCAATACGAGCAGTACTTC
TRBJ2-3,NA,TRBV7-2,many,CASSLLQGHSTDTQYF,TGTGCCAGCAGCCTCCTACAGGGCCACAGCACAGATACGCAGTATTTT
TRBJ1-1,NA,TRBV19,few,CASSIDHRVTNTEAFF,TGTGCCAGTAGTATAGATCACAGGGTGACGAACACTGAAGCTTTCTTT
TRBJ1-1,NA,TRBV28,NA,CASSVTSLGGTEAFF,TGTGCCAGCAGTGTAACCTCGTTAGGGGGGACCGAAGCTTTCTTT
TRBJ2-3,NA,TRBV4-1,many,CASSQGGQAGRDTQYF,TGCGCCAGCAGCCAAGGGGGGCAGGCCGGGCGGGATACGCAGTATTTT
TRBJ2-1,TRBD2,TRBV7-8,many,CASSSGTSGSYNEQFF,TGTGCCAGCAGCTCAGGTACTAGCGGGTCCTACAATGAGCAGTTCTTC
TRBJ2-2,NA,TRBV9,few,CASSVGVGELFF,TGTGCCAGCAGCGTAGGGGTCGGGGAGCTGTTTTTT
TRBJ1-1,TRBD1,TRBV12-5,few,CASGLRQGAEAFF,TGTGCTAGTGGTTTAAGACAGGGCGCTGAAGCTTTCTTT
TRBJ2-7,NA,TRBV29-1,many,CSVLTGMSYEQYF,TGCAGCGTACTTACAGGGATGTCCTACGAGCAGTACTTC
TRBJ2-7,NA,TRBV24-1,many,CATSPAASYEQYF,TGTGCCACCTCGCCGGCAGCTTCCTACGAGCAGTACTTC
TRBJ2-1,TRBD2,TRBV6-5,many,CASSYSRETGLAGGTNYNEQFF,TGTGCCAGCAGTTACTCACGGGAAACTGGACTAGCGGGAGGGACAAATTACAATGAGCAGTTCTTC
TRBJ1-2,NA,TRBV5-5,few,CASSLALPVADYGYTF,TGTGCCAGCAGCTTGGCCCTACCCGTTGCGGACTATGGCTACACCTTC
TRBJ1-1,NA,TRBV9,NA,CASSDTGRWSTEAFF,TGTGCCAGCAGCGATACAGGGAGATGGTCCACTGAAGCTTTCTTT
TRBJ1-1,NA,TRBV18,many,CASSPKDLWTEAFF,TGTGCCAGCTCACCAAAGGACCTTTGGACTGAAGCTTTCTTT
TRBJ1-1,NA,TRBV12-3/TRBV12-4,many,CASRDFQMFHSEAFF,TGTGCCAGCAGGGATTTTCAGATGTTCCACTCTGAAGCTTTCTTT
TRBJ1-4,NA,TRBV28,NA,CASSLFGRKLFF,TGTGCCAGCAGTTTATTCGGGAGAAAACTGTTTTTT
TRBJ2-7,NA,TRBV11-2,many,CASRILPSGYYEQYF,TGTGCCAGCAGGATATTACCGAGCGGTTACTACGAGCAGTACTTC
TRBJ2-1,TRBD2,TRBV7-9,NA,CASSYRTSGGNEQFF,TGTGCCAGCAGTTACCGGACTAGCGGGGGAAATGAGCAGTTCTTC
TRBJ2-7,NA,TRBV29-1,many,CSVTSITGTGQYF,TGCAGCGTTACGAGCATAACAGGGACGGGGCAGTACTTC
TRBJ2-7,NA,TRBV20-1,once,CSLPVWGEVAYEQYF,TGCTCTCTCCCGGTCTGGGGGGAGGTTGCCTACGAGCAGTACTTC
TRBJ2-7,TRBD2,TRBV20-1,many,CSARDRNGRALYEQYF,TGCAGTGCTAGAGATCGAAACGGGAGGGCCCTCTACGAGCAGTACTTC
TRBJ2-1,TRBD1,TRBV5-1,many,CASSDPGQGGSEQFF,TGCGCCAGCAGCGATCCGGGACAGGGGGGTTCTGAGCAGTTCTTC
TRBJ2-4,TRBD2,TRBV20-1,NA,CSAAPGLAGGGKNIQYF,TGCAGTGCAGCCCCGGGACTAGCGGGAGGGGGTAAAAACATTCAGTACTTC
TRBJ2-5,TRBD2,TRBV28,few,CASSFLAGAQETQYF,TGTGCCAGCAGTTTTCTAGCGGGAGCTCAAGAGACCCAGTACTTC
TRBJ2-7,TRBD2,TRBV10-3,many,CAISEVQTSGEPYEQYF,TGTGCCATCAGTGAGGTCCAGACTAGCGGTGAACCCTACGAGCAGTACTTC
TRBJ1-6,NA,TRBV14,NA,CASSHYREYNSPLHF,TGTGCCAGCAGCCATTACAGGGAGTATAATTCACCCCTCCACTTT